A selection of T cell receptor beta chains follows, all from one sample in a study of Tregs in tolerant kidney transplant recipients. Data came from immunoSEQ multiplex PCR; TCRdb stores just in-frame clones and leaves some out. The sample lists about 18,000 clones; about four fifths were seen once. The specimen was Tregs from blood. The receptors derive from a human donor in good health. Both conserved end residues are part of each CDR3. The D gene is left open where the match is weak. The listing skips clone size in some rows; elsewhere it reads once, few, many or a size class.

TRBD2	TRBV5-1	TRBJ2-2	once	TGCGCCAGCAGCCCGCCTGGACTAGCGGGGGGCACCGGGGAGCTGTTTTTT	CASSPPGLAGGTGELFF
TRBD1	TRBV7-2	TRBJ2-7	.	TGTGCCAGCAGCCCTAGGGGACAGTGGTCCTACGAGCAGTACTTC	CASSPRGQWSYEQYF
.	TRBV7-9	TRBJ1-2	.	TGTGCCAGCAACTTAGTCTCCCCAGGGGAGGCATATGGCTACACCTTC	CASNLVSPGEAYGYTF
TRBD1	TRBV5-6	TRBJ1-2	.	TGTGCCAGCAGCCCCGGGACAGTTCCGTATGGCTACACCTTC	CASSPGTVPYGYTF
.	TRBV4-3	TRBJ1-2	.	TGCGCCAGCAGCCAAAGGGTGACGGGAGCTAACTATGGCTACACCTTC	CASSQRVTGANYGYTF
.	TRBV5-6	TRBJ1-2	few	TGTGCCAGCAGCCTTTCAGGGGGCTACACCTTC	CASSLSGGYTF
TRBD1	TRBV6-4	TRBJ1-2	once	TGTGCCAGCAGTGACTCGAAGCCCTTGGGCAGGGGGTATGGCTACACCTTC	CASSDSKPLGRGYGYTF
.	TRBV11-3	TRBJ2-2	.	TGTGCCAGCAGCTTCACCGGGGAGCTGTTTTTT	CASSFTGELFF
.	TRBV5-1	TRBJ1-1	.	TGCGCCAGCAGCTTGGTAGGTCCCTCGAACACTGAAGCTTTCTTT	CASSLVGPSNTEAFF
TRBD1	TRBV7-2	TRBJ1-5	.	TGTGCCAGCAGCTTAGCGTGGGGGACAGGGGGAAATCAGCCCCAGCATTTT	CASSLAWGTGGNQPQHF